These 10 T cell receptor beta chains were all obtained from the same sample, sequenced in a study of CD8 T cells in ankylosing spondylitis. Findings of the study overall: Fewer than ten highly homologous variants made up a TCR beta motif, and this motif appeared characteristic of ankylosing spondylitis blood.

TCRdb passed the 5' RACE reads through MiXCR, listing each CDR3 protein once. This table holds 750,000 to 850,000 distinct CDR3 sequences, approximately 12% found once. Their antigens remain unidentified. The material sequenced was blood, either unsorted or a sorted T cell fraction (not recorded which). The origin of the receptors is a male donor with ankylosing spondylitis.

This clonotype occurred many times. The V gene is TRBV4-1, the J gene TRBJ2-3, with D tentatively TRBD1 or TRBD2 (5 bases each). The CDR3 sequence is 14 residues long. V lost 2 bases and J 4 bases, leaving 10 bases between the germline ends. From germline, CDR1 is MGHRA and CDR2 YSYEKL. CDR3 sequence (DNA): TGCGCCAGCAGCCAACAGCAGGGACCAGATACGCAGTATTTT. Its protein is CASSQQQGPDTQYF.

The chain uses TRBV10-3 and TRBJ1-2, with TRBD1 as a possible D gene (5 bases). V was pared by 6 bases and J by 8 bases, with 10 bases between. CDR1 and CDR2 (germline): ENHRY, SYGVKD. This CDR3 has 11 amino acids. The CDR3 loop reads CAISGAGGYTF. CDR3 DNA sequence: TGTGCCATCAGCGGGGCTGGAGGCTACACCTTC.

At least ten counts were recorded for this clonotype. The V and J genes are TRBV20-1 and TRBJ2-1; D possibly corresponds to TRBD2 (6 bases). The CDR3 sequence is 13 residues long. Germline V gene sequence: CDR1 DFQATT, CDR2 SNEGSKA (reference sequence). Trimming removed 0 bases at V and 8 bases at J, with 11 bases between. Here the CDR3 reads CSARDMRGYEQFF. In DNA, the CDR3 is TGCAGTGCTAGAGATATGCGGGGTTATGAGCAGTTCTTC.

This clonotype has more than one count but fewer than ten. The rearrangement links TRBV7-2 to TRBJ1-4; tentatively, D is TRBD1 (5 bases). The CDR3 is 16 amino acids. Germline loops: CDR1 SGHTA, CDR2 FQGNSA. V was cut by 3 bases and J by 9 bases, with 20 bases left in between. In DNA form, the CDR3 reads TGTGCCAGCAGCTTTTCATGGGGGACCGCGACCCAAAAACTGTTTTTT. Translation: CASSFSWGTATQKLFF.

This clonotype was seen repeatedly, ten times or more. The V gene is TRBV20-1, the J gene TRBJ1-2; D not certain. Trimming took 3 bases from V and 4 from J, leaving 3 bases between them. The CDR3 extends over 10 amino acids. CDR1 DFQATT and CDR2 SNEGSKA come from the germline V gene (reference sequence). This CDR3 is CSARFYGYTF. CDR3 sequence (DNA): TGCAGTGCTAGGTTCTATGGCTACACCTTC.

A few counts support this clonotype. CDR3 sequence (DNA): TGTGCCACTAGACAGGGCCCCACTGAAGCTTTCTTT. Encoded protein: CATRQGPTEAFF. V usage is TRBV10-3 and J usage is TRBJ1-1, with 7 bases that match TRBD1. Looked up from germline, CDR1 is ENHRY and CDR2 is SYGVKD. CDR3 size: 12 residues. J was trimmed by 4 bases and V by 10 bases; bases with no gene match: 6.

The chain is built from TRBV28 and TRBJ1-3; D is uncertain. Germline-derived CDR1 and CDR2 are MDHEN and SYDVKM. Trimming left V 3 bases short and J 4 bases short, with 16 bases between. The CDR3 runs to 16 residues. The CDR3 reads CASSFADSKPGNTIYF. As DNA, the CDR3 is TGTGCCAGCAGTTTCGCAGACTCGAAACCCGGAAACACCATATATTTT.

This clonotype was detected a few times. For the CDR3, the DNA is TGTGCCAGCAGCTTCGCAGCGACAAAAGAGACCCAGTACTTC. It translates to CASSFAATKETQYF. This rearrangement joins TRBV5-6 to TRBJ2-5; D call uncertain. CDR3 length: 14 amino acids. Germline V gives CDR1 SGHDT, CDR2 YYEEEE. Trimming removed 2 bases at V and 3 bases at J, with 11 bases between.

This clonotype was counted between two and nine times. The gene calls are TRBV5-6 and TRBJ2-2; tentative D call: TRBD1 (5 bases). The CDR3 extends over 15 amino acids. V was clipped by 4 bases and J by 5 bases, with 15 bases between them. Germline lookup yields CDR1 SGHDT and CDR2 YYEEEE. CDR3 residues: CASSPPGIPTGELFF. The DNA for the CDR3 is TGTGCCAGCAGCCCACCAGGGATTCCGACCGGGGAGCTGTTTTTT. The full variable domain, its missing parts supplied by reference TRBV5-6 and TRBJ2-2, is DAGVTQSPTHLIKTRGQQVTLRCSPKSGHDTVSWYQQALGQGPQFIFQYYEEEERQRGNFPDRFSGHQFPNYSSELNVNALLLGDSALYLCASSPPGIPTGELFFGEGSRLTVL.

In its sample, this clonotype was seen a few times. V is TRBV4-3 and J is TRBJ2-1; D gene unclear. The germline V gene encodes CDR1 LGHNA and CDR2 YSLEER. The CDR3 is 13 amino acids. The V gene lost 0 bases and the J gene lost 8 bases, with 8 bases spanning the gap. CDR3 protein: CASSQDPPDEQFF. The CDR3 region has the DNA TGCGCCAGCAGCCAAGATCCTCCTGATGAGCAGTTCTTC.